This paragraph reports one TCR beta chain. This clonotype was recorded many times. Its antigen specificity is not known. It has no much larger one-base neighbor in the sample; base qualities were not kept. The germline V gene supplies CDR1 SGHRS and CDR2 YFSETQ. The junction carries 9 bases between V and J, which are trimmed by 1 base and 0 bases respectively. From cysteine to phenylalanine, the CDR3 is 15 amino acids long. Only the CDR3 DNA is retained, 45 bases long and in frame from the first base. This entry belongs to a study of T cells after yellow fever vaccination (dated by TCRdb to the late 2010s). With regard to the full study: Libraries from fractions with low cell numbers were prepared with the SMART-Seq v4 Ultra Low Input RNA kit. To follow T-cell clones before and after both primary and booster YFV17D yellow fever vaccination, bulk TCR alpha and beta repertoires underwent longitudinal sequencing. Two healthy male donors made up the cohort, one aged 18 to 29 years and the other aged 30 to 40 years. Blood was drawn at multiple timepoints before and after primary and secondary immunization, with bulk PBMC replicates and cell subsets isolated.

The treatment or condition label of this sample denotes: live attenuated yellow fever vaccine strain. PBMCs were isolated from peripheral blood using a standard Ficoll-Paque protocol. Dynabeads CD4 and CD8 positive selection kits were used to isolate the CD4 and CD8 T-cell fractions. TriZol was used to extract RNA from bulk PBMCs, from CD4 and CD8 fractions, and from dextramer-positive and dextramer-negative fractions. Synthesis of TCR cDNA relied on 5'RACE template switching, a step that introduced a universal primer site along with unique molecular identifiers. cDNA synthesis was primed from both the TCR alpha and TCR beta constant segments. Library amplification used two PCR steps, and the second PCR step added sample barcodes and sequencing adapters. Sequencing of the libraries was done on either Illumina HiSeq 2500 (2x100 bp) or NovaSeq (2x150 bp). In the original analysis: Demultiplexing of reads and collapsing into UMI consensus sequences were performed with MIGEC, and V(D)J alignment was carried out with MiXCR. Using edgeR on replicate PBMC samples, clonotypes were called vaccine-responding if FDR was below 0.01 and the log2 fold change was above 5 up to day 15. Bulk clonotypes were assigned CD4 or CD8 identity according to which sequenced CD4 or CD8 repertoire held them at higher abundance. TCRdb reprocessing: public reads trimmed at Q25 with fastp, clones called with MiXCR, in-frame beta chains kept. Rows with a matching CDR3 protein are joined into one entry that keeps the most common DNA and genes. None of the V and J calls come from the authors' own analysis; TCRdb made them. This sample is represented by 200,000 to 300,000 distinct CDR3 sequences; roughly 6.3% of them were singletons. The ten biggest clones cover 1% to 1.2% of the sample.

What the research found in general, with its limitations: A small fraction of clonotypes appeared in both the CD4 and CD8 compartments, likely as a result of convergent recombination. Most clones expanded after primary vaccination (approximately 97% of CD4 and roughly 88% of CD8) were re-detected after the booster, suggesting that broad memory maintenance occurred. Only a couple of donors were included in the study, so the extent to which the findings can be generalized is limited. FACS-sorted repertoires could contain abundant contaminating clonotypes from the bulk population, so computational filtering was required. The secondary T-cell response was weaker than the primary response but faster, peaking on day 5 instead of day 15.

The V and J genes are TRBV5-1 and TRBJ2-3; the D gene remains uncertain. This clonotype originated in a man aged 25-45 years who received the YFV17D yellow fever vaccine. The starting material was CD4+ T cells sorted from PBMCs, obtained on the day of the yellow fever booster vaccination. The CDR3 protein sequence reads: CASSLPRSSTDTQYF. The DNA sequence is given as TGCGCCAGCAGCTTGCCGAGATCTAGCACAGATACGCAGTATTTT.